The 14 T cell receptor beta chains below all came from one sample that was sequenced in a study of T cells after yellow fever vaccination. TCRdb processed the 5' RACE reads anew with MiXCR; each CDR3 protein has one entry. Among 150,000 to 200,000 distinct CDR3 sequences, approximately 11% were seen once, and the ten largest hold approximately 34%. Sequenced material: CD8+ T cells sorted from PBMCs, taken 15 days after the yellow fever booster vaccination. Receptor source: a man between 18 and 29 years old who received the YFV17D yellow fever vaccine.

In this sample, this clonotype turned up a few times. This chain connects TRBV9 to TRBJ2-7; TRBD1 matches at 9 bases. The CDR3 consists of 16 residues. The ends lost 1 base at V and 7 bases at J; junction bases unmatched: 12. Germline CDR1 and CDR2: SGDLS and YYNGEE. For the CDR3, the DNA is TGTGCCAGCAGCGTAAGTCCGGGACAGGGTCCCCGGGAGCAGTACTTC. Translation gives CASSVSPGQGPREQYF.

CDR3 protein: CASSAPGTGAGELFF. CDR3 bases: TGTGCCAGCAGCGCGCCCGGGACAGGGGCCGGGGAGCTGTTTTTT. The chain recombines TRBV9 with TRBJ2-2, with TRBD1 identical over 10 bases. CDR1 SGDLS and CDR2 YYNGEE come from the germline V gene. CDR3 length: 15 residues. J lost 6 bases, V lost 3 bases, and 5 bases had no gene match. The entire variable domain, with the rest obtained from reference TRBV9 and TRBJ2-2, is as follows: DSGVTQTPKHLITATGQRVTLRCSPRSGDLSVYWYQQSLDQGLQFLIQYYNGEERAKGNILERFSAQQFPDLHSELNLSSLELGDSALYFCASSAPGTGAGELFFGEGSRLTVL.

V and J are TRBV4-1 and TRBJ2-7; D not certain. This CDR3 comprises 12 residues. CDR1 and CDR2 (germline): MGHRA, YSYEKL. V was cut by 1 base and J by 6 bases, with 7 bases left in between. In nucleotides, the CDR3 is TGCGCCAGCAGCCAAGCGCCAGGCGAGCAGTACTTC. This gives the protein CASSQAPGEQYF.

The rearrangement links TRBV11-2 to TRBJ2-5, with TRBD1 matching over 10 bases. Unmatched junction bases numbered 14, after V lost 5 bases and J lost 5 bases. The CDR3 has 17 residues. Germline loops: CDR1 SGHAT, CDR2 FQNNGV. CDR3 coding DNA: TGTGCCAGCAGCCACGGGGCGGGACAGGGGATCCGTGAGACCCAGTACTTC. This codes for CASSHGAGQGIRETQYF.

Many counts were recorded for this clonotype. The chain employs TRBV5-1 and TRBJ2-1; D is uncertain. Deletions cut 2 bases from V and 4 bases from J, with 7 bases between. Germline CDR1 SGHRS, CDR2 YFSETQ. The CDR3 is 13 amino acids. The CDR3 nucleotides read TGCGCCAGCAGCTTAGAGGCGTACAATGAGCAGTTCTTC. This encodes CASSLEAYNEQFF.

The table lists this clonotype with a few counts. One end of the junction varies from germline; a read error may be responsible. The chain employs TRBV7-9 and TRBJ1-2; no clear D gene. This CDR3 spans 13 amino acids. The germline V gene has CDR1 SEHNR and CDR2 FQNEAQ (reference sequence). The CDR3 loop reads CASSSTSILTLAF. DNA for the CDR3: TGTGCCAGCAGCTCCACGTCCATTTTAACGCTTGCCTTC. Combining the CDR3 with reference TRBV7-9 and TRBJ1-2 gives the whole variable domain DTGVSQNPRHKITKRGQNVTFRCDPISEHNRLYWYRQTLGQGPEFLTYFQNEAQLEKSRLLSDRFSAERPKGSFSTLEIQRTEQGDSAMYLCASSSTSILTLAFGSGTRLTVV.

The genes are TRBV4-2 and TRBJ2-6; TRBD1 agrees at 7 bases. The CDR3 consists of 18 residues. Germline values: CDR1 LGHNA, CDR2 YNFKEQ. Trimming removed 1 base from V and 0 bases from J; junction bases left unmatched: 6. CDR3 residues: CASSQGRDSLSGANVLTF. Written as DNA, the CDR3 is TGTGCCAGCAGCCAAGGCCGGGACAGCCTCTCTGGGGCCAACGTCCTGACTTTC.

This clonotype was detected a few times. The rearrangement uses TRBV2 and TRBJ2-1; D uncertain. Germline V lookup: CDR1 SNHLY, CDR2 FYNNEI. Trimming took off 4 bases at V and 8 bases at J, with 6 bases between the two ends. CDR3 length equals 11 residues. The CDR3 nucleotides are TGTGCCAGCAGTGGACGAGATGAGCAGTTCTTC. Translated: CASSGRDEQFF.

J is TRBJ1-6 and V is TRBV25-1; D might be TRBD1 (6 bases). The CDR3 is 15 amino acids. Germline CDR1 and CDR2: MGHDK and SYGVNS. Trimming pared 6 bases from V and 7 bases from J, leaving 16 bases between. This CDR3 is CASSRTGTGNSPLHF. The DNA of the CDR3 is TGTGCCAGCAGCCGAACAGGGACCGGCAATTCACCCCTCCACTTT.

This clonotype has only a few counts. The chain's CDR3 is CASSSSRGGELFF. In DNA form, the CDR3 reads TGTGCCAGCAGCTCCTCCCGGGGAGGGGAGCTGTTTTTT. The chain combines TRBV7-9 with TRBJ2-2, with D possibly matching TRBD2 (5 bases). Germline loops: CDR1 SEHNR, CDR2 FQNEAQ (reference sequence). V lost 4 bases, J lost 8 bases, and 11 bases lay in between. The CDR3 totals 13 residues.

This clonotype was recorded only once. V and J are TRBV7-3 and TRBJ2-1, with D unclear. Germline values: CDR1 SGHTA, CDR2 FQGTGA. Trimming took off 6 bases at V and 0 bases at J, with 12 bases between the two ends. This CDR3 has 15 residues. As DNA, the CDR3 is TGTGCCAGCAGAAAAGGCGCTAGCTCCTACAATGAGCAGTTCTTC. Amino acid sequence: CASRKGASSYNEQFF.

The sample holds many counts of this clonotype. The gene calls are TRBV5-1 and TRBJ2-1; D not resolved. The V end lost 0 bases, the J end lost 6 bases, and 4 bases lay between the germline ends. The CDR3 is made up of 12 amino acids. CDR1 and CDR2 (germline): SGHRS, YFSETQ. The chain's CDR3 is CASSLAANEQFF. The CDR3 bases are TGCGCCAGCAGCTTGGCGGCCAATGAGCAGTTCTTC.

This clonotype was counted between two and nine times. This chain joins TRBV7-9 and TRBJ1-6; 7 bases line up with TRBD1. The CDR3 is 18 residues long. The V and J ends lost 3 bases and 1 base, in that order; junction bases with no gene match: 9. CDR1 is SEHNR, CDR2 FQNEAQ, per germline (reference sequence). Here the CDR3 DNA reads TGTGCCAGCAGCTTCTGGACAGGTCCAGTGTCCTATAATTCACCCCTCCACTTT. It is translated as CASSFWTGPVSYNSPLHF.

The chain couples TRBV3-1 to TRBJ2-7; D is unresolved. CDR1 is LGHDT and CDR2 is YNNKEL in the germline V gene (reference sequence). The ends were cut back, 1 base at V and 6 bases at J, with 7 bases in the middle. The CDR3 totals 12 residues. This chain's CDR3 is CASSQASSEQYF. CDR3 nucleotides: TGTGCCAGCAGCCAAGCGTCTTCCGAGCAGTACTTC.